The source of this TCR beta chain is a study of blood T cell repertoires in COVID-19 (dated by TCRdb to between 2020 and 2021). Notes on the research overall: Samples covering the acute and convalescent phases of COVID-19 were provided by collaborators in the United States, Italy and Spain. Samples came from the ongoing ImmuneRACE study (first 160 participants) plus 1,254 subjects from 6 global collaborators. A de-identified subject ID, COVID-19 status, age in years and sex were almost always included in the sample metadata. A freely available public database, intended as a resource for researchers studying the immune response to SARS-CoV-2, is where the repertoires were released. The dataset comprised deeply sampled blood TCRbeta repertoires from subjects exposed to, actively infected with, or recovered from COVID-19. The material from the prospective study consisted of cDNA or gDNA derived from T cells, B-cell-depleted T cells, or PBMCs. Where available, HLA class I and class II types were taken from metadata supplied by the sample provider and were not determined by assay-based typing.

Concerning this clone: This clone's antigen is unknown. Base qualities are not recorded, but no much larger clone differs from it by a single base. This specimen includes other DNA sequences encoding the same CDR3.

Each collaborating institution followed its own protocols to collect whole blood in K2EDTA tubes. For TCRbeta analysis, collaborators shipped samples as frozen whole blood, isolated PBMCs, or DNA extracted from either of those sample types. The immunoSEQ Assay, a bias-controlled multiplex PCR, was used to amplify TCRbeta CDR3 regions from genomic DNA. Regarding the original processing steps: Nucleated cell counts per sample were estimated from amplification of reference gene primers within the assay. Sequence reads were collapsed and filtered to measure the absolute abundance of every unique TCRbeta CDR3 rearrangement. Productive Simpson clonality was computed per sample as the square root of Simpson's diversity index over productive rearrangements. The immuneACCESS repertoire file appears here via TCRdb, limited to in-frame rearrangements. These files lack a portion of the clones; in checked studies, under half of the deficit traces to unresolved V genes, and the cause of the others is not known. V and J calls and clone size are those listed in that table; D and trimming were worked out from the DNA. A total of roughly 93,000 clones appear in this sample, around 89% of them only once. Roughly 8.9% of the sample is in the top ten clones.

The research as a whole found: How much clinical and demographic metadata was included differed by source and by participant, and the metadata was provided uncurated.

This sequence was found in a man aged 50 to 60 with acute or convalescent COVID-19. Sequencing was performed on peripheral blood.

The CDR3 is CAWSGQANTEAFF. In nucleotides, the sequence is TGTGCCTGGAGTGGGCAGGCGAACACTGAAGCTTTCTTT. The chain is assembled from TRBV30 and TRBJ1-1; a confident D gene designation cannot be given. The CDR3 runs 13 amino acids, cysteine and phenylalanine included. The retained sequence is limited to the CDR3, 39 bases, with the frame set at the first base. A distance of 7 bases separates the germline ends of V and J, which lose 1 base and 1 base respectively. CDR1 and CDR2 (GTSNPN, SVGIG) derive from the germline V gene (reference sequence).